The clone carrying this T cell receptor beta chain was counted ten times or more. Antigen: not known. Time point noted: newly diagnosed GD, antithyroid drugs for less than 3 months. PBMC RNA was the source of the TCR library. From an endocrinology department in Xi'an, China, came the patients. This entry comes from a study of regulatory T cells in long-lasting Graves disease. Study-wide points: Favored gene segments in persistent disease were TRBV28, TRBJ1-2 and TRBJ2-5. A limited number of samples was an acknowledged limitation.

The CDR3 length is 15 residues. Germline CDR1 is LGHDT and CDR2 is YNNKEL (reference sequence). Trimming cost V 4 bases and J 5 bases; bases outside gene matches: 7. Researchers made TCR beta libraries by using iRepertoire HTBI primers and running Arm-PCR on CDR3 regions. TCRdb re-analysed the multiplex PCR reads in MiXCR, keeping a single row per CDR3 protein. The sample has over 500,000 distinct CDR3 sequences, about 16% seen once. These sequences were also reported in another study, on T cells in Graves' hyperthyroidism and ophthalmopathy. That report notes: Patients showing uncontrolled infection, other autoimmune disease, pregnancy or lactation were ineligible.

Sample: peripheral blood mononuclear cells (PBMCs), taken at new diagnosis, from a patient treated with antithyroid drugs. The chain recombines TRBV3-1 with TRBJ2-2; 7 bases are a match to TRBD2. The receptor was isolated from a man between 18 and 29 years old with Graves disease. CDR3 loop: CASSPPERETGELFF. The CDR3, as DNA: TGTGCCAGCAGCCCCCCGGAGCGGGAAACCGGGGAGCTGTTTTTT.